The next 22 T cell receptor beta chains were all read from a single sample in a study of blood T cell repertoires in COVID-19. The method was immunoSEQ multiplex PCR; TCRdb's version includes in-frame clones alone and lacks a portion of them. Here the sample spans about 420,000 clones, around nine tenths being singletons. The sequenced sample was peripheral blood. These receptors all stem from a man in his late teens or twenties with COVID-19, enrolled during active disease.

The rearrangement joins TRBV5-4 to TRBJ1-4; D is unresolved. The CDR3 length is 16 residues. CDR1 is SGHNT and CDR2 is YYREEE in the germline V gene (reference sequence). V was pared by 0 bases and J by 0 bases, with 9 bases between. The CDR3 reads CASSLDQRATNEKLFF. Written as DNA, the CDR3 is TGTGCCAGCAGCTTGGACCAGCGAGCAACTAATGAAAAACTGTTTTTT.

V usage is TRBV7-8 and J usage is TRBJ2-3; D is ambiguous. V was cut by 5 bases and J by 3 bases, with 9 bases left in between. This CDR3 is built from 13 residues. The germline gives CDR1 SGHVS, CDR2 FQNEAQ. The CDR3 DNA sequence: TGTGCCAGCAGCAACACGAGGACAGATACGCAGTATTTT. Encoded protein: CASSNTRTDTQYF. The whole variable domain, remainder taken from reference TRBV7-8 and TRBJ2-3, is GAGVSQSPRYKVAKRGQDVALRCDPISGHVSLFWYQQALGQGPEFLTYFQNEAQLDKSGLPSDRFFAERPEGSVSTLKIQRTQQEDSAVYLCASSNTRTDTQYFGPGTRLTVL.

The chain employs TRBV12-3 or TRBV12-4 and TRBJ2-2; D gene uncertain. CDR3 length equals 12 residues. V lost 5 bases and J 5 bases, leaving 6 bases between the germline ends. This chain's CDR3 is CASSLATGELFF. The CDR3 DNA reads TGTGCCAGCAGTCTCGCGACCGGGGAGCTGTTTTTT.

CDR3 loop: CASSEQGTNNQPQHF. In DNA form, the CDR3 reads TGTGCCAGCTCAGAGCAGGGAACTAACAATCAGCCCCAGCATTTT. The genes are TRBV18 and TRBJ1-5; tentative D call: TRBD1 (5 bases). The ends were cut back, 5 bases at V and 3 bases at J, with 14 bases in the middle. CDR1 is KGHSH, CDR2 LQKENI, per germline. The CDR3 spans 15 residues.

V is TRBV6-5 and J is TRBJ1-6, with 8 nucleotides matching TRBD1. The CDR3 length is 15 residues. Germline loops: CDR1 MNHEY, CDR2 SVGAGI. The J segment lost 10 bases and the V segment lost 2 bases, leaving 7 bases of the junction unmatched. DNA of the CDR3: TGTGCCAGCAGTTACGACAGGGGAGAGGGGTCACCCCTCCACTTT. Encoded protein: CASSYDRGEGSPLHF.

The V call is TRBV27, the J call TRBJ2-2, with 8 bases fitting TRBD1. V was clipped by 6 bases and J by 7 bases; unmatched bases: 7. The CDR3 contains 14 residues. The germline CDR1 and CDR2 sequences are MNHEY and SMNVEV (reference sequence). This CDR3 is CASRRDRKGGELFF. CDR3 DNA: TGTGCCAGCAGACGGGACAGGAAAGGCGGGGAGCTGTTTTTT.

The CDR3 loop reads CASSQGIASGNTIYF. The CDR3 DNA reads as TGTGCCAGCAGTCAGGGGATAGCCTCTGGAAACACCATATATTTT. The chain is built from TRBV11-2 and TRBJ1-3; D might be TRBD1 (6 bases). The germline V gene encodes CDR1 SGHAT and CDR2 FQNNGV. Deletions cut 6 bases from V and 0 bases from J, with 12 bases between. The CDR3 length is 15 residues.

The chain combines TRBV6-5 with TRBJ2-7, with 10 nucleotides matching TRBD1. Trimming removed 3 bases from V and 6 bases from J; junction bases left unmatched: 5. Germline V gene sequence: CDR1 MNHEY, CDR2 SVGAGI. The CDR3 extends over 14 amino acids. In DNA, the CDR3 is TGTGCCAGCAGTTATGACAGGGGGCTAGTCGAGCAGTACTTC. Its translation is CASSYDRGLVEQYF.

The chain employs TRBV5-1 and TRBJ2-5; D may be TRBD2 (6 bases). The germline V gene encodes CDR1 SGHRS and CDR2 YFSETQ. The CDR3 is 15 amino acids. The germline V and J ends were trimmed by 0 bases and 2 bases, with 11 bases remaining between them. The CDR3 region has the DNA TGCGCCAGCAGCTTGGCCGTGGGGGGTCAAGAGACCCAGTACTTC. It codes for CASSLAVGGQETQYF.

The chain couples TRBV18 to TRBJ2-1; TRBD1 might be the D (6 bases). This CDR3 spans 17 amino acids. The V and J ends lost 2 bases and 0 bases respectively, with 14 bases between them. In germline, CDR1 is KGHSH, CDR2 LQKENI. This CDR3 is CASSPYQVGASYNEQFF. Written as DNA, the CDR3 is TGTGCCAGCTCACCATATCAAGTGGGGGCCTCCTACAATGAGCAGTTCTTC.

The chain uses TRBV15 and TRBJ2-2; TRBD2 agrees at 8 bases. The ends lost 0 bases at V and 0 bases at J; junction bases unmatched: 3. The CDR3 runs to 17 residues. The germline CDR1 and CDR2 sequences are LNHNV and YYDKDF (reference sequence). CDR3 protein: CATSRDLTSANTGELFF. The CDR3 nucleotides read TGTGCCACCAGCAGAGATCTGACTAGCGCGAACACCGGGGAGCTGTTTTTT.

This clone has only one observation. The chain joins TRBV19 to TRBJ2-1, with 7 bases identical to TRBD1. Germline CDR1 LNHDA, CDR2 SQIVND (reference sequence). After removal of 6 bases from V and 6 bases from J, the junction contained 14 bases not matched to a gene. This CDR3 comprises 16 residues. The CDR3 DNA reads as TGTGCCAGTAGCGAATTCCGGGACAGTACCTTCAATGAGCAGTTCTTC. As protein: CASSEFRDSTFNEQFF.

The genes are TRBV12-3 or TRBV12-4 and TRBJ1-2, with D unresolved. V gave up 4 bases and J gave up 5 bases, with 11 bases separating them. The CDR3 is made up of 13 amino acids. CDR3 residues: CASSSVSGYGYTF. The CDR3 nucleotides read TGTGCCAGCAGTTCAGTGTCAGGTTATGGCTACACCTTC.

V gene TRBV18 combines with J gene TRBJ2-3; TRBD1 aligns across 10 bases. This CDR3 region has 14 residues. V dropped 3 bases and J dropped 9; count of bases not matched to a gene: 6. CDR1 is KGHSH and CDR2 is LQKENI in the germline V gene. The CDR3 DNA sequence: TGTGCCAGCTCACCGGGACAGGGGAAGCAGACGCAGTATTTT. This gives the protein CASSPGQGKQTQYF.

The V gene is TRBV19, the J gene TRBJ2-2, with 8 positions matching TRBD1. Germline V gene data show CDR1 as LNHDA and CDR2 as SQIVND (reference sequence). This CDR3 has 19 residues. Trimming removed 3 bases from V and 3 bases from J; junction bases left unmatched: 15. The CDR3 here is CASSMIKGFAQGDTGELFF. CDR3 DNA sequence: TGTGCCAGTAGTATGATCAAGGGGTTTGCACAGGGGGACACCGGGGAGCTGTTTTTT.

J is TRBJ1-4 and V is TRBV18, with 7 bases identical to TRBD1. CDR3 length equals 15 residues. V was pared by 4 bases and J by 1 base, with 3 bases of the junction left unmatched. Germline V gene lookup returns CDR1 KGHSH and CDR2 LQKENI. CDR3 in amino acids: CASSLRQGTNEKLFF. CDR3 coding DNA: TGTGCCAGCTCACTCCGACAGGGAACTAATGAAAAACTGTTTTTT.

V is TRBV19 and J is TRBJ1-1, with D possibly being TRBD1 (6 bases). Per the germline V gene, CDR1 is LNHDA and CDR2 is SQIVND (reference sequence). The CDR3 is 13 residues long. The V end was cut by 6 bases, the J end by 6 bases, with 14 bases between. The CDR3 is CASRMVDRPEAFF. As DNA, the CDR3 is TGTGCCAGTAGGATGGTAGACAGGCCTGAAGCTTTCTTT. Together with reference TRBV19 and TRBJ1-1, the CDR3 gives the full variable domain: DGGITQSPKYLFRKEGQNVTLSCEQNLNHDAMYWYRQDPGQGLRLIYYSQIVNDFQKGDIAEGYSVSREKKESFPLTVTSAQKNPTAFYLCASRMVDRPEAFFGQGTRLTVV.

This clone has a handful of counts. The rearrangement uses TRBV5-1 and TRBJ1-4; 8 nucleotides align to TRBD1. The CDR3 covers 14 residues. J gave up 5 bases and V 4 bases, and 4 bases lay outside the gene matches. Looked up from germline, CDR1 is SGHRS and CDR2 is YFSETQ. The CDR3, as DNA: TGCGCCAGCAGCCCGCGGGACAGGAATGAAAAACTGTTTTTT. Translation gives CASSPRDRNEKLFF.

The chain links TRBV9 to TRBJ1-5; D not certain. Looked up from germline, CDR1 is SGDLS and CDR2 is YYNGEE. Trimming stripped 0 bases from V and 6 bases from J, with 7 bases between. The CDR3 has 13 residues. The CDR3 DNA is TGTGCCAGCAGCGTAGACGTCGGTCAGCCCCAGCATTTT. This translates into CASSVDVGQPQHF.

This clone has more than one count but fewer than ten. This rearrangement joins TRBV3-1 (or the pseudogene TRBV3-2) to TRBJ2-7, with D possibly matching TRBD1 (6 bases). Trimming took off 3 bases at V and 4 bases at J, with 10 bases between the two ends. Germline CDR1 reads LGHDT; CDR2 reads YNNKEL (reference sequence). This CDR3 has 13 amino acids. The CDR3, as DNA: TGTGCCAGCAGCCACCTGGACAGTTACGAGCAGTACTTC. This translates into CASSHLDSYEQYF.

The chain combines TRBV2 with TRBJ2-1, with TRBD2 identical over 13 bases. CDR1 SNHLY and CDR2 FYNNEI come from the germline V gene. J was trimmed by 5 bases and V by 6 bases; bases with no gene match: 10. The length of the CDR3 is 17 residues. CDR3: CASRQGLGLAGNNEQFF. The CDR3 nucleotides are TGTGCCAGCAGACAGGGGTTGGGACTAGCGGGAAACAATGAGCAGTTCTTC.

The V call is TRBV15, the J call TRBJ2-3, with TRBD2 matching 7 bases. Germline V gives CDR1 LNHNV, CDR2 YYDKDF (reference sequence). V shed 0 bases and J 5 bases; nucleotides not matched to a gene: 5. The CDR3 is 15 residues long. This CDR3 reads CATSRDFAGEDTQYF. The CDR3 DNA is TGTGCCACCAGCAGAGATTTTGCGGGAGAAGATACGCAGTATTTT.